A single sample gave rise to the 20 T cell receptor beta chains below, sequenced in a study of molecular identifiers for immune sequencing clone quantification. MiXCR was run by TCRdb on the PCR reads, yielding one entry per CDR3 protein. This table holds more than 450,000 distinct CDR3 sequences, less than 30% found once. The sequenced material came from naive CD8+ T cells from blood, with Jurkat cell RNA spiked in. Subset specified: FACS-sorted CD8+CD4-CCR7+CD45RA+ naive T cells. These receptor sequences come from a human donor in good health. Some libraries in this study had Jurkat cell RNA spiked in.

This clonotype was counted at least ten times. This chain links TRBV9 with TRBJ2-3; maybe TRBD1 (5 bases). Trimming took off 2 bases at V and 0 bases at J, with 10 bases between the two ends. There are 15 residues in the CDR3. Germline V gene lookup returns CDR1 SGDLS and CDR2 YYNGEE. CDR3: CASSVLPGSTDTQYF. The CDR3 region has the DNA TGTGCCAGCAGCGTGCTACCAGGGAGCACAGATACGCAGTATTTT. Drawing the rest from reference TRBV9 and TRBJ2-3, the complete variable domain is DSGVTQTPKHLITATGQRVTLRCSPRSGDLSVYWYQQSLDQGLQFLIQYYNGEERAKGNILERFSAQQFPDLHSELNLSSLELGDSALYFCASSVLPGSTDTQYFGPGTRLTVL.

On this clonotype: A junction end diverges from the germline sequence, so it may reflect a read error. The CDR3 nucleotides are TGTGCCAGCAGCCAGTATAGCACAGATACGCAGTGTTTT. As protein: CASSQYSTDTQCF. The V gene is TRBV3-1, the J gene TRBJ2-3; no reliable D call. Germline V lookup: CDR1 LGHDT, CDR2 YNNKEL (reference sequence). This CDR3 has 13 amino acids.

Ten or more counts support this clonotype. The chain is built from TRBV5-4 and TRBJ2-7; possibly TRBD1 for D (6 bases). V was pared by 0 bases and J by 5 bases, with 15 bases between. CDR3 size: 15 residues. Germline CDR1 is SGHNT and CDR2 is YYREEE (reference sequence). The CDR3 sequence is CASSLVATGFDEQYF. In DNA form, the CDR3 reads TGTGCCAGCAGCTTGGTCGCTACAGGGTTCGACGAGCAGTACTTC. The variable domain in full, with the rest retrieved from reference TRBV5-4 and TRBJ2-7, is ETGVTQSPTHLIKTRGQQVTLRCSSQSGHNTVSWYQQALGQGPQFIFQYYREEENGRGNFPPRFSGLQFPNYSSELNVNALELDDSALYLCASSLVATGFDEQYFGPGTRLTVT.

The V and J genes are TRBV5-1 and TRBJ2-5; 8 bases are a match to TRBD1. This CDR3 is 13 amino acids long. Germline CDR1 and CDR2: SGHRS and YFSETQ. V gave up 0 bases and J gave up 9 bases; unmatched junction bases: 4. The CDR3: CASSLADRAAQYF. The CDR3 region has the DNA TGCGCCAGCAGCTTGGCGGACAGGGCGGCCCAGTACTTC.

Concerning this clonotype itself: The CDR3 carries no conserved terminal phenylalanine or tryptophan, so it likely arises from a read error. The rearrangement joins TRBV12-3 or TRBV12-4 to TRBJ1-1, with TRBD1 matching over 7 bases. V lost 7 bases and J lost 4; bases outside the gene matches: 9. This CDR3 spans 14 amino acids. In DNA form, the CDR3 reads TGTGCCAGCACCCCCGTAGGGGGCGGCACTGAAGCTTTCGTT. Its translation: CASTPVGGGTEAFV.

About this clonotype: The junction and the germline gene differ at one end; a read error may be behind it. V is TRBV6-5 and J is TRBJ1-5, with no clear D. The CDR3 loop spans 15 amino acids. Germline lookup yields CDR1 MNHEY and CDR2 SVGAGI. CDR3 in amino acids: CASSYSPSSNQHQHF. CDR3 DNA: TGTGCCAGCAGTTACTCTCCCAGCAGCAATCAGCACCAGCATTTT.

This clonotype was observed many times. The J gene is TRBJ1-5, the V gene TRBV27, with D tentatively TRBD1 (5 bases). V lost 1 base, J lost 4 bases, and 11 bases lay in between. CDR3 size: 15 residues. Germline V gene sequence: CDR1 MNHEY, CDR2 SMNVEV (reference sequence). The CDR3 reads CASSLLFGGNQPQHF. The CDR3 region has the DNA TGTGCCAGCAGTTTATTATTCGGGGGAAATCAGCCCCAGCATTTT.

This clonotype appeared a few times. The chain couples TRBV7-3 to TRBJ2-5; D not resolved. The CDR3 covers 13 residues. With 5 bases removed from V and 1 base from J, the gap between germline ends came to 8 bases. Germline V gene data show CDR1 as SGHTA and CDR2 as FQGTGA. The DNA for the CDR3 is TGTGCCAGCAGCGTCGCTGGCCAAGAGACCCAGTACTTC. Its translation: CASSVAGQETQYF.

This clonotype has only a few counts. The CDR3 DNA reads as TGCAGTGCTAGTTGGACAGCCACCTACGAGCAGTACTTC. Protein product: CSASWTATYEQYF. This chain uses TRBV20-1 with TRBJ2-7, with D perhaps TRBD1 (6 bases). In germline, CDR1 is DFQATT, CDR2 SNEGSKA (reference sequence). This CDR3 has 13 residues. Trimming removed 3 bases at V and 2 bases at J, with 11 bases between.

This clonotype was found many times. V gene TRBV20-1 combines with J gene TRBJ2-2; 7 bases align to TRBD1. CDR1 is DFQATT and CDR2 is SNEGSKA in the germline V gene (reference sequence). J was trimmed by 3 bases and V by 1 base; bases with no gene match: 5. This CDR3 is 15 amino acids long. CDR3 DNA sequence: TGCAGTGCTAGAGTCTCAGGGGGATACACCGGGGAGCTGTTTTTT. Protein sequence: CSARVSGGYTGELFF.

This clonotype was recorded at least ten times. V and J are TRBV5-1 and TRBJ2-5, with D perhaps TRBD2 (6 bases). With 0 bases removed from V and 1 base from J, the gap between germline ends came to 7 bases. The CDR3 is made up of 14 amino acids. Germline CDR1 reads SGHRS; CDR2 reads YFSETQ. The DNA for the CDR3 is TGCGCCAGCAGCTTGGGGGAGGTCCAAGAGACCCAGTACTTC. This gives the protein CASSLGEVQETQYF.

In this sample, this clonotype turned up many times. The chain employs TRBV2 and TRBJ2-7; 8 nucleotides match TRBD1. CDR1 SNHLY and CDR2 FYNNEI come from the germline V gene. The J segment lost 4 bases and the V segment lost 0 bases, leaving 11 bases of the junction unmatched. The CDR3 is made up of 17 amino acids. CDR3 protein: CASSEALPGGGFYEQYF. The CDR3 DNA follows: TGTGCCAGCAGTGAAGCGCTTCCAGGGGGCGGCTTTTACGAGCAGTACTTC.

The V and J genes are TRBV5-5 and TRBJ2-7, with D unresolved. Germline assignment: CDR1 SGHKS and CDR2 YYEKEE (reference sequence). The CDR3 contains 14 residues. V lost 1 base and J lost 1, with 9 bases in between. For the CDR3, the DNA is TGTGCCAGCAGCTTGTTACGGTATTCCTACGAGCAGTACTTC. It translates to CASSLLRYSYEQYF.

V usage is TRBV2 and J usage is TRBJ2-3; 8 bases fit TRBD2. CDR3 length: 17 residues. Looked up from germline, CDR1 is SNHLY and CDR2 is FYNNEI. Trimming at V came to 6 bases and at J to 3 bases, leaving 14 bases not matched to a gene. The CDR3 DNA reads TGTGCCAGCAGCCTGATGGCGGGGGGAACGGAGACAGATACGCAGTATTTT. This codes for CASSLMAGGTETDTQYF.

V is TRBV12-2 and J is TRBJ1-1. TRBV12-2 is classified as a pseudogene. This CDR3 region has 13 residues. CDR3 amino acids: CASRLNGVGEAFF. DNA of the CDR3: TGTGCAAGTCGCTTAAATGGAGTGGGTGAAGCTTTCTTT.

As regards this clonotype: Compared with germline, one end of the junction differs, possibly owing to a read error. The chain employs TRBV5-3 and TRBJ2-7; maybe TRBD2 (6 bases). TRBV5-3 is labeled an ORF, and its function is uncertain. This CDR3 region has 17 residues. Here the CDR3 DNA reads TGTGCCAGCAGCTTGAGTATTAGCGGAACGGGTGCCTACGAGCGGTACTTC. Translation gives CASSLSISGTGAYERYF.

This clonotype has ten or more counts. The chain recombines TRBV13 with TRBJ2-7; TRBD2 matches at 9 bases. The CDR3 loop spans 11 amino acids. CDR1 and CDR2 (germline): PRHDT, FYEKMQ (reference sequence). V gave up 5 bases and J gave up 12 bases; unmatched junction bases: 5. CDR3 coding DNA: TGTGCCAGCAGCCAAGGACTAGCGCTGTACTTC. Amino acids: CASSQGLALYF.

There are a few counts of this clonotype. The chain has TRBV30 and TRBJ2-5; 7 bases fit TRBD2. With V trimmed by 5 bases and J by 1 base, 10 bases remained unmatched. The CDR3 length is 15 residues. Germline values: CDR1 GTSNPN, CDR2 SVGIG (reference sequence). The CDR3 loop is CAWDSLAASQETQYF. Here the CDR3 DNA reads TGTGCCTGGGACTCCCTAGCGGCCTCCCAAGAGACCCAGTACTTC.

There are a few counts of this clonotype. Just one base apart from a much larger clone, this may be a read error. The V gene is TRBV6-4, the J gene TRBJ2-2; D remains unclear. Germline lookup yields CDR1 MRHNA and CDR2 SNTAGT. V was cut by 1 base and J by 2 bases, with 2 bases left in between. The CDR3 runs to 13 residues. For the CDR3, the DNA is TGTGCCAGCAGTGACTTAAACACCGGGGAGCTGTTTTTT. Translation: CASSDLNTGELFF.

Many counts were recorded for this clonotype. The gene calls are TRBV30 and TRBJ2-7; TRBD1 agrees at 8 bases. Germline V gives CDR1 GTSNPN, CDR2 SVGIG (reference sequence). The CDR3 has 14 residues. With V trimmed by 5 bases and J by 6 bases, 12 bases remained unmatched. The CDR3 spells CAWEAGTGPSEQYF. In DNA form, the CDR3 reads TGTGCCTGGGAAGCCGGGACAGGCCCCTCCGAGCAGTACTTC.